This T cell receptor beta chain was sequenced for a study of T cells in Graves' hyperthyroidism and ophthalmopathy. Overall study context: Peripheral blood was drawn at first diagnosis, prior to all treatment.

The hyperthyroidism patients had all been newly diagnosed, and their disease duration was under 2 months. Their ages ranged from 18 to 65 years. The CDR3 consists of 14 residues. Germline V gene data show CDR1 as DFQATT and CDR2 as SNEGSKA (reference sequence). Trimming stripped 1 base from V and 1 base from J, with 10 bases between. What was amplified from RNA transcripts were TCR beta CDR3 regions. During a first-round RT-PCR of the TCR CDR3, the HTBI primer set was used. TCRdb fed the multiplex PCR reads into MiXCR, producing one record per CDR3 protein. The data contain hundreds of thousands of distinct CDR3 sequences, roughly 37% of them singletons.

The receptor comes from a man younger than 35 with Graves' hyperthyroidism. The chain uses TRBV20-1 and TRBJ1-1; the D is unclear. Material for sequencing was blood. CDR3 DNA sequence: TGCAGTGCTAGAGTAGTAGAAGAGAACACTGAAGCTTTCTTT. This gives the protein CSARVVEENTEAFF.